A selection of T cell receptor beta chains follows, all from one sample in a study of patients and donors after allogeneic stem cell transplantation. One entry per CDR3 protein, called by TCRdb with MiXCR from the RT-PCR reads. The sample lists about a million distinct CDR3 sequences, roughly 18% occurring once. The specimen sequenced was blood, either unsorted or a sorted T cell fraction (not recorded which). The source of these receptors is a human donor who was either an allogeneic HSCT recipient or a stem cell or donor lymphocyte infusion donor (not recorded which). It is not recorded whose cells these are; they may come from a transplant donor. Each CDR3 is given with its conserved first and last residue. A D gene is named only where the DNA matches it firmly. Clone size is not always given. Where it is, it says once, few, many or a class for expanded clones.

TRBV20-1,NA,NA,TRBJ1-1,TGCAGTGCTAGAGTACCTCTCCTCTCTCCGGACACTGAAGCTTTCTTT,CSARVPLLSPDTEAFF
TRBV20-1,NA,NA,TRBJ2-7,TGCAGTGCTAGAGAGAGCAGTAGGCAGGCCACCTACGAGCAGTACTTC,CSARESSRQATYEQYF
TRBV29-1,many,TRBD1,TRBJ1-3,TGCAGCGTTTGTCCTCAGGGGGCTGGAAACACCATATATTTT,CSVCPQGAGNTIYF
TRBV6-2/TRBV6-3,NA,TRBD1,TRBJ1-6,TGTGCCAGCAGCAGACAGGGGTCTGCTTCACCCCTCCACTTT,CASSRQGSASPLHF
TRBV30,once,NA,TRBJ2-1,TGTGCCTGGAGTGTAGGGTGGAGGAACAGATATCCATCCTACAATGAGCAGTTCTTC,CAWSVGWRNRYPSYNEQFF
TRBV12-3/TRBV12-4,NA,TRBD2,TRBJ2-5,TGTGCCAGCAGCCCGGGACTATCCCTGGAGACCCAGTACTTC,CASSPGLSLETQYF
TRBV12-3/TRBV12-4,many,NA,TRBJ1-2,TGTGCCAGCAGTTTAGCGCGGGGGGATGGCTACACCTTC,CASSLARGDGYTF
TRBV27,few,NA,TRBJ1-2,TGTGCCAGCAGTGTCAGGGCCGATTATGGCTACACCTTC,CASSVRADYGYTF
TRBV12-3/TRBV12-4,NA,TRBD2,TRBJ2-5,TGTGCCAGCAGCGGGGGGACTAGCGCCTTGTTTGTGGGAGAGACCCAGTACTTC,CASSGGTSALFVGETQYF
TRBV9,few,NA,TRBJ1-6,TGTGCCAGCAGCGCCCGGGATTTGAATTCACCCCTCCACTTT,CASSARDLNSPLHF
TRBV10-3,few,NA,TRBJ2-1,TGTGCCATCAGTGGAGTCAGAAGCTCCTACAATGAGCAGTTCTTC,CAISGVRSSYNEQFF
TRBV4-1,NA,TRBD2,TRBJ2-7,TGCGCCAGCAGCCAAGATTACGGGGGGGGCTACGAGCAGTACTTC,CASSQDYGGGYEQYF
TRBV3-1,NA,TRBD1,TRBJ2-3,TGTGCCAGCAGGGAGCAGGGGGCGCAGTATTTT,CASREQGAQYF
TRBV2,many,NA,TRBJ1-1,TGTGCCAGCGAGAGGGGAGCTGAAGCTTTCTTT,CASERGAEAFF
TRBV20-1,NA,NA,TRBJ2-2,TGCAGTGCTCCAGGACATGGCGGGGAGCTGTTTTTT,CSAPGHGGELFF
TRBV25-1,few,NA,TRBJ2-6,TGTGCCAGCAGTATCGCCCGGGGTCCTGGGGCCAACGTCCTGACTTTC,CASSIARGPGANVLTF
TRBV6-2/TRBV6-3,NA,TRBD2,TRBJ2-1,TGTGCCAGCAGTTACTCAGATCTAGCGGGGGGGTACAATGAGCAGTTCTTC,CASSYSDLAGGYNEQFF
TRBV24-1,NA,NA,TRBJ2-2,TGTGCCACCACCGGGGGACTCAACACCGGGGAGCTGTTTTTT,CATTGGLNTGELFF
TRBV11-2,NA,TRBD1,TRBJ1-1,TGTGCCAGCAGCTTAGTAAAGGGACAGGGGAACACTGAAGCTTTCTTT,CASSLVKGQGNTEAFF
TRBV20-1,NA,NA,TRBJ2-2,TGCAGTGCTAGAGATCGGGACCGAACGAACACCGGGGAGCTGTTTTTT,CSARDRDRTNTGELFF
TRBV11-1,NA,NA,TRBJ2-2,TGTGCCAGCAGCTTACAGCAGAAATCCACCGGGGAGCTGTTTTTT,CASSLQQKSTGELFF
TRBV7-6,few,TRBD1,TRBJ2-1,TGTGCCAGCAGCCGAGCAGACAGGGACAGTGAGCAGTTCTTC,CASSRADRDSEQFF
TRBV19,NA,NA,TRBJ1-1,TGTGCCAGTAGGCGGAGGGCCACTGAAGCTTTCTTT,CASRRRATEAFF
TRBV20-1,few,TRBD1,TRBJ1-1,TGCAGTGCTAGCCAACCCGGGACAGGGGGCGACGGTGCAGAAGCTTTCTTT,CSASQPGTGGDGAEAFF
TRBV6-1,few,NA,TRBJ1-4,TGTGCCAGCACCCTACGCGACAGCGCAACTAATGAAAAACTGTTTTTT,CASTLRDSATNEKLFF
TRBV9,many,NA,TRBJ1-1,TGTGCCAGCAGCCTATCCGGGATAAACACTGAAGCTTTCTTT,CASSLSGINTEAFF
TRBV29-1,NA,NA,TRBJ2-1,TGCAGCGCTCCTCAGGGTACCGAGCAGTTCTTC,CSAPQGTEQFF
TRBV12-3/TRBV12-4,few,TRBD1,TRBJ1-2,TGTGCCAGCAGTTTACCGCAGGGGGAGGGGTATGGCTACACCTTC,CASSLPQGEGYGYTF
TRBV29-1,NA,NA,TRBJ1-1,TGCAGCGTTGAGCCGGGGCAGAACACTGAAGCTTTCTTT,CSVEPGQNTEAFF
TRBV5-6,NA,NA,TRBJ1-2,TGTGCCAGCAGCGGGGTGGTTCGGATGGACTATGGCTACACCTTC,CASSGVVRMDYGYTF
TRBV12-3/TRBV12-4,many,NA,TRBJ1-2,TGTGCCAGCAGTTCCCCCGTTCGAGCTAACTATGGCTACACCTTC,CASSSPVRANYGYTF
TRBV7-2,few,NA,TRBJ2-7,TGTGCCAGCAGCTTAGCACTCCCGGACAGCTACGAGCAGTACTTC,CASSLALPDSYEQYF
TRBV20-1,few,NA,TRBJ2-1,TGCAGTGCGGCAAAAGCGGCCAACTCCTACAATGAGCAGTTCTTC,CSAAKAANSYNEQFF
TRBV12-3/TRBV12-4,many,NA,TRBJ1-2,TGTGCCAGCACCTTTGGGGACGGTGAATACACCTTC,CASTFGDGEYTF
TRBV24-1,NA,NA,TRBJ1-4,TGTGCCACCAGTGATGGTCAGTATAATGAAAAACTGTTTTTT,CATSDGQYNEKLFF
TRBV5-1,once,TRBD2,TRBJ2-1,TGCGCCAGCAGCTTGAGGACTAGCGGGAGGGCCGGGAATGAGCAGTTCTTC,CASSLRTSGRAGNEQFF
TRBV9,NA,TRBD2,TRBJ2-3,TGTGCCAGCAGCGTACTAGCGGGACCTACAGATACGCAGTATTTT,CASSVLAGPTDTQYF
TRBV5-1,NA,NA,TRBJ1-3,TGCGCCAGCAGCTTGGGCCCAGGAGTCTCTGGAAACACCATATATTTT,CASSLGPGVSGNTIYF
TRBV6-5,few,NA,TRBJ2-7,NA,CASSSSDSGSVKYF
TRBV5-6,NA,NA,TRBJ2-2,TGTGCCAGCAGCCTAGGTACCGCCTCGGCCGGGGAGCTGTTTTTT,CASSLGTASAGELFF
TRBV20-1,NA,NA,TRBJ2-7,TGCAGTGCTAGGTTCATTAAGAACTACGAGCAGTACTTC,CSARFIKNYEQYF
TRBV6-1,NA,NA,TRBJ1-4,TGTGCCAGCAGGGGGATAGGGCTGGGGGAAAAACTGTTTTTT,CASRGIGLGEKLFF
TRBV10-3,NA,NA,TRBJ2-2,TGTGCCATCAGTGAGTTGGACACCGGGGAGCTGTTTTTT,CAISELDTGELFF
TRBV7-9,few,TRBD1,TRBJ1-3,TGTGCCAGCAGCTTAGGGACAGGGACTCCCGGAAACACCATATATTTT,CASSLGTGTPGNTIYF
TRBV29-1,few,NA,TRBJ1-1,TGCAGCGTTCTGGGCCCGGACACTGAAGCTTTCTTT,CSVLGPDTEAFF
TRBV12-3/TRBV12-4,many,TRBD2,TRBJ2-2,TGTGCCAGCATAGCGGGAGTGGGGTTGGCCGGGGAGCTGTTTTTT,CASIAGVGLAGELFF
TRBV30,few,NA,TRBJ2-7,TGTGCCTGGAGAAAGGGACACTACGAGCAGTACTTC,CAWRKGHYEQYF
TRBV2,NA,NA,TRBJ2-5,TGTGCCAGCAGTGTGTGGCCCAGACAAGAGACCCAGTACTTC,CASSVWPRQETQYF
TRBV18,NA,TRBD1,TRBJ2-4,TGTGCCAGCTCATACGGACAGGGGGGACTAGCCAAAAACATTCAGTACTTC,CASSYGQGGLAKNIQYF
TRBV15,NA,TRBD2,TRBJ2-3,TGTGCCACCAGCAGAGTTAAGCGGGGGGGCGCAGATACGCAGTATTTT,CATSRVKRGGADTQYF
TRBV27,NA,NA,TRBJ2-2,TGTGCCAGCAGGCCCCGAGAGGCTAGCCGGGGCACCGGGGAGCTGTTTTTT,CASRPREASRGTGELFF
TRBV2,NA,NA,TRBJ2-7,TGTGCCTGCAGGGGGGGGAGTTACGAGCAGTACTTC,CACRGGSYEQYF
TRBV18,NA,NA,TRBJ2-1,TGTGCCAGCTCACCAGGCAGGGCTTCTGAGCAGTTCTTC,CASSPGRASEQFF
TRBV11-2,few,TRBD2,TRBJ2-3,TGTGCCAGCAGCTTAGGAATCAGCGGGAGGCACTCGGATACGCAGTATTTT,CASSLGISGRHSDTQYF
TRBV3-1,NA,NA,TRBJ2-7,TGTGCCAGCAGCCATGCTGGAAAGTCCGAGCAGTACTTC,CASSHAGKSEQYF
TRBV6-2/TRBV6-3,NA,NA,TRBJ2-3,TGTGCCAGCAGTTATCCCTCCGTCACAGATACGCAGTATTTT,CASSYPSVTDTQYF
TRBV7-9,few,NA,TRBJ2-3,TGTGCCAGCAGCGATTATGGAGGGTGGACAGATACGCAGTATTTT,CASSDYGGWTDTQYF
TRBV4-1,NA,NA,TRBJ1-4,TGCGCCAGCAGCCTTCGACAGGATGAAAAACTGTTTTTT,CASSLRQDEKLFF